This T cell receptor (beta chain) was identified during a study of human T cells and chemical hapten exposure. On the study more broadly: A patient group, mainly female, showed alopecia areata, totalis or universalis. Study findings and constraints: Counts of TCRs above 1 in 1000 frequency stayed unchanged with DPC sensitization.

This clonotype occurred many times. Its antigen is not known. Time point of the sample: patch test 1, 2 weeks after DPC sensitization. Treatment meaning: therapeutic diphenylcyclopropenone sensitization with weekly scalp DPC. Blood was collected ahead of every patch test applied. Non-pregnant alopecia patients aged 18 to 70, suitable for DPC therapy. TCRdb re-called the RACE reads through MiXCR, storing one row per CDR3 protein. The sample lists fewer than 130,000 distinct CDR3 sequences; about 10% were seen once. The sample here was whole blood, taken in connection with sensitization to the hapten diphenylcyclopropenone (DPC). The receptor was isolated from a woman aged 40 to 49 with alopecia areata. Some clones in this sample may be carry-over from other donors' samples.

The CDR3 reads CASSFYSSVHEQFF. Here the CDR3 DNA reads TGTGCCAGCAGCTTCTACTCGAGCGTCCATGAGCAGTTCTTC. The V call is TRBV11-2, the J call TRBJ2-1; D gene unclear. The CDR3 loop spans 14 amino acids. Trimming shortened V by 3 bases and J by 8 bases, and 14 bases separated the two germline ends. Germline V gives CDR1 SGHAT, CDR2 FQNNGV.